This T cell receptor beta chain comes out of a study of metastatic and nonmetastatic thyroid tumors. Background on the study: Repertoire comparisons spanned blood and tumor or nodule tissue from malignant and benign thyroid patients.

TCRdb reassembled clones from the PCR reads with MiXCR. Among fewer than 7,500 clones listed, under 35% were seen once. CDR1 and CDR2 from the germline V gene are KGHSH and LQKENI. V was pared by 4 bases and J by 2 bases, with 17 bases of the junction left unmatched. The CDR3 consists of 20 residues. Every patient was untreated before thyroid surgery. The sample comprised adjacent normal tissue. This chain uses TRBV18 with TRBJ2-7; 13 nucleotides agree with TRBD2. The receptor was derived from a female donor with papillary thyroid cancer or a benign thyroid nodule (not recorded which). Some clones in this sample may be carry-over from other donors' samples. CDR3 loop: CASSLKGGSGLAGPTYEQYF. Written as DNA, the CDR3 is TGTGCCAGCTCACTCAAAGGGGGGTCGGGACTAGCGGGACCTACCTACGAGCAGTACTTC.